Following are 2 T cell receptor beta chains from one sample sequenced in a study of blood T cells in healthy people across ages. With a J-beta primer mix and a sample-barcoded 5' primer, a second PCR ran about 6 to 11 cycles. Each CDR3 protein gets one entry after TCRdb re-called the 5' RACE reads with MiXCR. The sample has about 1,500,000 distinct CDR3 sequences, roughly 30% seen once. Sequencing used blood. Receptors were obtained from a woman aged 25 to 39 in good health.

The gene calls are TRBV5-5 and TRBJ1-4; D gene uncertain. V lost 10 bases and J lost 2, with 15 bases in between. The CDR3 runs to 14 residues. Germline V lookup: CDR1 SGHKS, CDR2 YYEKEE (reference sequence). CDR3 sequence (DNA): TGTGCCTCTAAAATAGGACGGACTAATGAAAAACTGTTTTTT. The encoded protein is CASKIGRTNEKLFF.

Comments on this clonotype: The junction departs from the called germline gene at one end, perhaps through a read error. In DNA, the CDR3 is TGCGGGAGCGGGGGGGCTTCCTACAATGAGCAGTACTTC. The encoded protein is CGSGGASYNEQYF. V is TRBV6-5 and J is TRBJ2-1; 10 bases align to TRBD2. The assigned J gene may be wrong: the sequence end matches TRBJ2-7 better. Germline CDR1 and CDR2: MNHEY and SVGAGI. The CDR3 is 13 amino acids.